One and the same sample provided the 25 T cell receptor beta chains below, sequenced in a study of blood T cell repertoires in COVID-19. The repertoire was sequenced with immunoSEQ multiplex PCR; TCRdb's copy has only in-frame clones and lacks some. The sample includes 150,000 or so clones, roughly 78% of them seen just once. Material for sequencing was peripheral blood. The receptors shown here come from a human donor with acute or convalescent COVID-19. The donor label of this sample is uncertain.

The CDR3 bases are TGTGCCAGCAGCCCCTACAGGGGCCGGAGCTCTGGAAACACCATATATTTT. It yields the protein CASSPYRGRSSGNTIYF. The chain carries TRBV14 and TRBJ1-3; 7 nucleotides align to TRBD1. Germline assignment: CDR1 SGHDN and CDR2 FVKESK. The junction had 9 bases not matched to a gene; V was cut back by 4 bases and J by 0 bases. The CDR3 is 17 residues long.

This sequence joins TRBV6-4 and TRBJ2-3; TRBD1 agrees at 9 bases. Trimming cost V 6 bases and J 2 bases; bases outside gene matches: 9. The CDR3 covers 16 residues. Looked up from germline, CDR1 is MRHNA and CDR2 is SNTAGT. The DNA of the CDR3 is TGTGCCAGCAGCCCTACCGGGACAGGGCACACAGATACGCAGTATTTT. This translates into CASSPTGTGHTDTQYF.

As DNA, the CDR3 is TGCAGCGTTGAGGGGAGTAGCCTCGGCGGCTACACCTTC. It specifies CSVEGSSLGGYTF. The J gene is TRBJ1-2, the V gene TRBV29-1; D remains ambiguous. Germline V gene data show CDR1 as SQVTM and CDR2 as ANQGSEA. This CDR3 contains 13 residues. The ends were cut back, 3 bases at V and 8 bases at J, with 16 bases in the middle.

The chain combines TRBV7-6 with TRBJ2-7; 10 bases align to TRBD2. This CDR3 contains 16 residues. V was clipped by 5 bases and J by 6 bases; unmatched bases: 13. Germline V gene sequence: CDR1 SGHVS, CDR2 FNYEAQ. The CDR3 sequence: CASSPRASGGAVEQYF. The CDR3 DNA is TGTGCCAGCAGCCCCAGGGCCAGCGGGGGGGCTGTCGAGCAGTACTTC. The whole variable domain, remainder taken from reference TRBV7-6 and TRBJ2-7, is GAGVSQSPRYKVTKRGQDVALRCDPISGHVSLYWYRQALGQGPEFLTYFNYEAQQDKSGLPNDRFSAERPEGSISTLTIQRTEQRDSAMYRCASSPRASGGAVEQYFGPGTRLTVT.

The J gene is TRBJ2-7, the V gene TRBV6-2 or TRBV6-3; 11 bases align to TRBD1. From germline, CDR1 is MNHEY and CDR2 SVGEGT. This CDR3 spans 16 amino acids. Trimming cost V 6 bases and J 4 bases; bases outside gene matches: 11. The CDR3 DNA sequence: TGTGCCAGCAGCCACTGGCGGACAGGGGGCTCATACGAGCAGTACTTC. Protein sequence: CASSHWRTGGSYEQYF.

V usage is TRBV7-2 and J usage is TRBJ2-3; no clear D gene. CDR1 SGHTA and CDR2 FQGNSA come from the germline V gene. This CDR3 is built from 16 residues. V gave up 1 base and J gave up 1 base, with 12 bases separating them. The CDR3 reads CASSLEVPTRTDTQYF. The CDR3 coding sequence is TGTGCCAGCAGCTTAGAAGTCCCGACACGCACAGATACGCAGTATTTT.

This chain uses TRBV3-1 (or the pseudogene TRBV3-2) with TRBJ1-6; no definite D call. V gave up 0 bases and J gave up 7 bases, with 16 bases separating them. CDR3 length: 17 residues. Germline V gene data show CDR1 as LGHDT and CDR2 as YNNKEL (reference sequence). For the CDR3, the DNA is TGTGCCAGCAGCCAAGAACTAACCCTCGACCCAAATTCACCCCTCCACTTT. Translated, it gives CASSQELTLDPNSPLHF.

The V call is TRBV5-4, the J call TRBJ1-2; 7 nucleotides agree with TRBD1. The germline gives CDR1 SGHNT, CDR2 YYREEE (reference sequence). The CDR3 loop spans 15 amino acids. V lost 6 bases to trimming and J lost 4 bases; unmatched junction nucleotides: 12. The CDR3 region has the DNA TGTGCCAGCACCCTTCAGAGGGGGACAGCCTATGGCTACACCTTC. It codes for CASTLQRGTAYGYTF.

In regard to this clone: This sample includes further DNA sequences coding for the same CDR3. The chain combines TRBV11-2 with TRBJ1-6; no definite D call. Germline V CDR1 and CDR2: SGHAT, FQNNGV. V was pared by 4 bases and J by 6 bases, with 7 bases between. The CDR3 covers 13 residues. CDR3 in DNA: TGTGCCAGCAGCTCAACAGTTAATTCACCCCTCCACTTT. This encodes CASSSTVNSPLHF.

This clone was detected only a few times. The V and J genes are TRBV2 and TRBJ2-3; unclear D gene. CDR3 length: 14 amino acids. Trimming removed 4 bases at V and 3 bases at J, with 11 bases between. The germline V gene encodes CDR1 SNHLY and CDR2 FYNNEI. The CDR3 reads CASSVGRKTDTQYF. The CDR3 coding sequence is TGTGCCAGCAGTGTGGGCAGGAAGACAGATACGCAGTATTTT.

V is TRBV6-5 and J is TRBJ1-2; TRBD1 aligns across 7 bases. The CDR3 extends over 15 amino acids. V gave up 4 bases and J gave up 8 bases; unmatched junction bases: 13. Germline values: CDR1 MNHEY, CDR2 SVGAGI. The CDR3 nucleotides are TGTGCCAGCAGTTTTCGGGACAGCTGGGTGGGAGGCTACACCTTC. Translated, it gives CASSFRDSWVGGYTF.

This clone was detected only a few times. The chain links TRBV18 to TRBJ1-2, with D possibly matching TRBD1 (5 bases). CDR1 is KGHSH, CDR2 LQKENI, per germline. The CDR3 has 13 amino acids. Deletions cut 1 base from V and 7 bases from J, with 10 bases between. CDR3 DNA sequence: TGTGCCAGCTCACCACACTCCCAGGGTGGCTACACCTTC. Amino acid sequence: CASSPHSQGGYTF.

The chain carries TRBV2 and TRBJ1-5; 9 nucleotides align to TRBD1. J lost 0 bases, V lost 5 bases, and 8 bases had no gene match. The germline CDR1 and CDR2 sequences are SNHLY and FYNNEI. This CDR3 has 17 residues. The CDR3 protein is CASSKRGTGFSNQPQHF. DNA for the CDR3: TGTGCCAGCAGTAAAAGGGGGACAGGGTTTAGCAATCAGCCCCAGCATTTT.

This sequence joins TRBV6-2 or TRBV6-3 and TRBJ1-3; TRBD1 matches at 7 bases. The CDR3 runs to 14 residues. The V and J ends lost 4 bases and 9 bases, in that order; junction bases with no gene match: 9. The V gene's germline CDR1 is MNHEY and CDR2 SVGEGT. CDR3 in amino acids: CASSSGTASATIYF. CDR3 nucleotides: TGTGCCAGCAGTTCCGGGACAGCCTCGGCCACCATATATTTT.

The V and J genes are TRBV27 and TRBJ2-5, with TRBD1 identical over 8 bases. The junction had 4 bases not matched to a gene; V was cut back by 8 bases and J by 5 bases. The CDR3 runs to 12 residues. In germline, CDR1 is MNHEY, CDR2 SMNVEV (reference sequence). The CDR3 region is CASGQGGETQYF. CDR3 nucleotide sequence: TGTGCCAGCGGACAGGGCGGGGAGACCCAGTACTTC.

This clone appeared a few times. The chain links TRBV5-4 to TRBJ2-7; the match to TRBD1 covers 10 bases. The CDR3 length is 17 residues. The junction had 11 bases not matched to a gene; V was cut back by 3 bases and J by 2 bases. Per germline, CDR1 SGHNT and CDR2 YYREEE (reference sequence). The CDR3 sequence: CASSSTAGTGDTYEQYF. CDR3 bases: TGTGCCAGCAGCTCGACCGCCGGGACAGGGGATACCTACGAGCAGTACTTC.

V is TRBV6-1 and J is TRBJ1-5, with 8 nucleotides matching TRBD1. Germline V gene data show CDR1 as MNHNS and CDR2 as SASEGT. Trimming cost V 2 bases and J 2 bases; bases outside gene matches: 11. The CDR3 totals 18 residues. CDR3 coding DNA: TGTGCCAGCAGTGAAAGTCCTAACAGGGGGGGTGGCAATCAGCCCCAGCATTTT. This translates into CASSESPNRGGGNQPQHF.

The chain carries TRBV30 and TRBJ1-1; D might be TRBD1 (5 bases). The CDR3 spans 15 residues. With 2 bases removed from V and 0 bases from J, the gap between germline ends came to 13 bases. CDR1 GTSNPN and CDR2 SVGIG come from the germline V gene (reference sequence). CDR3 sequence: CAWSTTVPLNTEAFF. The CDR3 DNA reads as TGTGCCTGGAGTACGACAGTTCCTCTGAACACTGAAGCTTTCTTT. The variable domain in full, with the rest retrieved from reference TRBV30 and TRBJ1-1, is SQTIHQWPATLVQPVGSPLSLECTVEGTSNPNLYWYRQAAGRGLQLLFYSVGIGQISSEVPQNLSASRPQDRQFILSSKKLLLSDSGFYLCAWSTTVPLNTEAFFGQGTRLTVV.

The rearrangement joins TRBV19 to TRBJ1-1, with 10 bases matching TRBD1. The V gene end was trimmed by 3 bases and the J gene end by 1 base; junction bases not matched to a gene: 2. The CDR3 loop spans 15 amino acids. Germline-derived CDR1 and CDR2 are LNHDA and SQIVND (reference sequence). The CDR3 here is CASSMTGGSNTEAFF. In DNA, the CDR3 is TGTGCCAGTAGTATGACAGGGGGCTCGAACACTGAAGCTTTCTTT. Complete variable domain (other parts from reference TRBV19 and TRBJ1-1): DGGITQSPKYLFRKEGQNVTLSCEQNLNHDAMYWYRQDPGQGLRLIYYSQIVNDFQKGDIAEGYSVSREKKESFPLTVTSAQKNPTAFYLCASSMTGGSNTEAFFGQGTRLTVV.

This chain connects TRBV7-9 to TRBJ2-1, with a tentative D call TRBD2 (6 bases). The CDR3 has 17 amino acids. V lost 2 bases to trimming and J lost 3 bases, with 17 bases between them. Germline V gene data show CDR1 as SEHNR and CDR2 as FQNEAQ (reference sequence). The CDR3 loop is CASSLFYVGGYYNEQFF. Written as DNA, the CDR3 is TGTGCCAGCAGCTTATTTTACGTGGGGGGTTACTACAATGAGCAGTTCTTC.

Concerning this clone itself: The sample contains more than one DNA sequence encoding this CDR3. The chain carries TRBV5-1 and TRBJ2-7; D is uncertain. The CDR3 sequence is 11 residues long. Germline lookup yields CDR1 SGHRS and CDR2 YFSETQ. V lost 3 bases to trimming and J lost 1 base, with 2 bases between them. The CDR3 sequence is CASSSSYEQYF. DNA for the CDR3: TGCGCCAGCAGCTCATCCTACGAGCAGTACTTC.

The chain uses TRBV6-5 and TRBJ1-2, with D uncertain. V shed 4 bases and J shed 5 bases, with 14 bases lying between them. Germline lookup yields CDR1 MNHEY and CDR2 SVGAGI. The CDR3 loop spans 14 amino acids. CDR3 bases: TGTGCCAGCAGTTTCTCGGGGAGACGGTATGGCTACACCTTC. Translation gives CASSFSGRRYGYTF.

The rearrangement joins TRBV5-1 to TRBJ2-3; possible D gene TRBD2, 6 bases. Germline CDR1 and CDR2: SGHRS and YFSETQ. CDR3 size: 15 residues. The V and J ends lost 2 bases and 4 bases respectively, with 14 bases between them. The CDR3 sequence is CASSFNRGRADTQYF. The CDR3 DNA is TGCGCCAGCAGCTTCAATCGGGGGAGAGCAGATACGCAGTATTTT.

The rearrangement links TRBV4-2 to TRBJ2-7, with a tentative D call TRBD1 (5 bases). Trimming left V 0 bases short and J 3 bases short, with 15 bases between. The germline CDR1 and CDR2 sequences are LGHNA and YNFKEQ. This CDR3 contains 16 residues. The CDR3 loop is CASSQDSRAVNYEQYF. The CDR3 coding sequence is TGTGCCAGCAGCCAAGACTCCAGGGCGGTTAACTACGAGCAGTACTTC.

The chain carries TRBV6-6 and TRBJ2-7; 8 bases align to TRBD1. CDR3 size: 16 residues. J was trimmed by 3 bases and V by 0 bases; bases with no gene match: 7. Germline V gene lookup returns CDR1 MNHNY and CDR2 SVGAGI (reference sequence). This chain's CDR3 is CASSYSRQGAIYEQYF. The CDR3 coding sequence is TGTGCCAGCAGTTACTCTCGGCAGGGGGCCATCTACGAGCAGTACTTC.